A selection of T cell receptor beta chains follows, all from one sample in a study of shared clonotypes between healthy human individuals. Repertoires were generated with immunoSEQ multiplex PCR, while TCRdb's copy carries only in-frame clones and drops some. The sample records 1,400,000 or so clones, approximately 98.5% being singletons. Input material: naive CD4+ T cells sorted from blood. These receptors were obtained from a man aged 25-45 years in good health. Each CDR3 is given with its conserved first and last residue. The D gene is left open where the match is weak. Clone size is stated in some rows and not others, as once, few, many or a class when expanded.

>TRBJ2-7|TRBD1|-|TRBV6-1
CASSESRDRDEQYF
TGTGCCAGCAGTGAGTCCCGGGACAGGGACGAGCAGTACTTC
>TRBJ2-5|-|-|TRBV2
CASSETDLGTQYF
TGTGCCAGCAGTGAAACGGACCTGGGGACCCAGTACTTC
>TRBJ2-7|-|-|TRBV5-1
CASSYTVGGYEQYF
TGCGCCAGCAGCTACACGGTCGGGGGATACGAGCAGTACTTC
>TRBJ2-2|-|-|TRBV10-3
CAIRGAPGAGELFF
TGTGCCATCCGGGGGGCCCCCGGAGCCGGGGAGCTGTTTTTT
>TRBJ2-3|TRBD1|-|TRBV4-3
CASSQRQGSTDTQYF
TGCGCCAGCAGCCAGCGACAGGGTTCGACAGATACGCAGTATTTT
>TRBJ2-3|-|-|TRBV7-3
CASSFGGHSTDTQYF
TGTGCCAGCAGCTTTGGGGGACACAGCACAGATACGCAGTATTTT
>TRBJ1-1|-|-|TRBV9
CASSVAGVRNTEAFF
TGTGCCAGCAGCGTAGCCGGGGTGCGGAACACTGAAGCTTTCTTT
>TRBJ2-1|-|once|TRBV30
CAWSGIPLIGSYNEQFF
TGTGCCTGGAGTGGTATCCCTCTGATCGGCTCCTACAATGAGCAGTTCTTC
>TRBJ2-3|-|-|TRBV11-2
CASSFHPRRWTDTQYF
TGTGCCAGCAGCTTCCATCCTCGTCGGTGGACAGATACGCAGTATTTT
>TRBJ2-7|TRBD2|-|TRBV7-9
CASSLEQREAEQYF
TGTGCCAGCAGCTTAGAACAGCGGGAGGCCGAGCAGTACTTC